The 21 T cell receptor beta chains presented below share a single source sample, sequenced in a study of OX40 agonist ivuxolimab in advanced cancers. TCRdb's copy holds only in-frame clones and misses some; the assay was immunoSEQ multiplex PCR. The data hold about 69,000 clones, with approximately 90% observed a single time. The sequences come from CD4+ or CD8+ T cells sorted from blood, collected in a trial of the OX40 agonist ivuxolimab. These receptors were collected from an adult with an advanced solid tumor such as melanoma, head and neck, liver or kidney cancer.

The genes are TRBV28 and TRBJ2-5, with TRBD2 matching over 12 bases. The tail of the sequence fits TRBJ2-7 better, so the J call may be wrong. Germline V gene sequence: CDR1 MDHEN, CDR2 SYDVKM. The CDR3 is made up of 17 amino acids. CDR3 coding DNA: TGTGCCAGCAGTTCCACATCCGGACTAGCGGGGTTCTACGAGCAGTACTTC. It encodes CASSSTSGLAGFYEQYF.

This chain joins TRBV7-6 and TRBJ2-7, with TRBD1 matching over 8 bases. Losses at the gene ends were 5 bases for V and 2 bases for J; bases not matched to a gene: 17. Germline assignment: CDR1 SGHVS and CDR2 FNYEAQ. This CDR3 comprises 18 residues. Written as DNA, the CDR3 is TGTGCCAGCAGCCCAAGGACAGGGACCGTTGGCGGCGCCTACGAGCAGTACTTC. Encoded protein: CASSPRTGTVGGAYEQYF. Full variable domain (rest looked up from reference TRBV7-6 and TRBJ2-7): GAGVSQSPRYKVTKRGQDVALRCDPISGHVSLYWYRQALGQGPEFLTYFNYEAQQDKSGLPNDRFSAERPEGSISTLTIQRTEQRDSAMYRCASSPRTGTVGGAYEQYFGPGTRLTVT.

The chain is built from TRBV29-1 and TRBJ1-3; the D gene is possibly TRBD1 (6 bases). The CDR3 is 15 amino acids. Germline assignment: CDR1 SQVTM and CDR2 ANQGSEA. V dropped 1 base and J dropped 0 bases, with 10 bases sitting between them. The CDR3 DNA sequence: TGCAGCGTTGAAGGTGGACAGCACTCTGGAAACACCATATATTTT. Translated: CSVEGGQHSGNTIYF.

This clone was observed a single time. The V call is TRBV7-3, the J call TRBJ2-2; 14 bases are a match to TRBD2. Germline V gene lookup returns CDR1 SGHTA and CDR2 FQGTGA. The CDR3 has 17 amino acids. V lost 5 bases, J lost 4 bases, and 6 bases stayed unmatched. CDR3 in amino acids: CASSPQTSGRATGELFF. Written as DNA, the CDR3 is TGTGCCAGCAGCCCTCAGACTAGCGGGAGGGCCACCGGGGAGCTGTTTTTT.

This chain links TRBV29-1 with TRBJ2-1; 7 positions agree with TRBD1. V dropped 6 bases and J dropped 3; count of bases not matched to a gene: 11. Germline V gives CDR1 SQVTM, CDR2 ANQGSEA. The CDR3 has 15 residues. The CDR3 region is CSVSRGLERYNEQFF. In nucleotides, the CDR3 is TGCAGCGTGTCAAGGGGGCTAGAGCGCTACAATGAGCAGTTCTTC.

The rearrangement uses TRBV5-4 and TRBJ1-2; 7 nucleotides match TRBD1. Germline CDR1 reads SGHNT; CDR2 reads YYREEE (reference sequence). After removal of 0 bases from V and 6 bases from J, the junction contained 14 bases not matched to a gene. The CDR3 is made up of 17 amino acids. CDR3 loop: CASSLEPASRGANGYTF. The CDR3, as DNA: TGTGCCAGCAGCTTGGAACCCGCCAGCAGGGGGGCGAATGGCTACACCTTC.

J is TRBJ2-1 and V is TRBV2; possibly TRBD1 or TRBD2 for D (7 bases each). V was pared by 4 bases and J by 6 bases, with 16 bases between. Germline-derived CDR1 and CDR2 are SNHLY and FYNNEI. The CDR3 sequence is 15 residues long. CDR3 sequence (DNA): TGTGCCAGCAGTGTCGGGCAGGGGGGGTTCAATGAGCAGTTCTTC. Translation gives CASSVGQGGFNEQFF. Full variable domain (rest looked up from reference TRBV2 and TRBJ2-1): EPEVTQTPSHQVTQMGQEVILRCVPISNHLYFYWYRQILGQKVEFLVSFYNNEISEKSEIFDDQFSVERPDGSNFTLKIRSTKLEDSAMYFCASSVGQGGFNEQFFGPGTRLTVL.

This chain uses TRBV11-3 with TRBJ2-7, with 7 bases that match TRBD2. Looked up from germline, CDR1 is SGHNT and CDR2 is YENEEA. With 3 bases clipped from V and 0 bases from J, the junction kept 5 bases outside the gene matches. This CDR3 region has 15 residues. In DNA form, the CDR3 reads TGTGCCAGCAGCTTGACAAGCGGGACCTCCTACGAGCAGTACTTC. It encodes CASSLTSGTSYEQYF.

The chain has TRBV5-4 and TRBJ1-2; weak D call: TRBD1 (6 bases). The CDR3 runs 15 residues. V was clipped by 2 bases and J by 7 bases, with 18 bases between them. Germline loops: CDR1 SGHNT, CDR2 YYREEE (reference sequence). The DNA for the CDR3 is TGTGCCAGCAGCTTAATCAGGGGCGACGGGACTGGCTACACCTTC. Its protein product is CASSLIRGDGTGYTF.

The chain joins TRBV6-1 to TRBJ2-7, with D unclear. Trimming took 0 bases from V and 3 from J, leaving 24 bases between them. The CDR3 runs to 19 residues. Germline CDR1 and CDR2: MNHNS and SASEGT. CDR3 nucleotide sequence: TGTGCCAGCAGTGAAGCGGCAGGTGCCGCACCCAACCTGTTCTACGAGCAGTACTTC. Its protein is CASSEAAGAAPNLFYEQYF.

The chain combines TRBV2 with TRBJ1-2, with 7 nucleotides matching TRBD1. V lost 5 bases to trimming and J lost 3 bases; unmatched junction nucleotides: 12. The CDR3 contains 16 residues. Germline V lookup: CDR1 SNHLY, CDR2 FYNNEI. The CDR3 DNA follows: TGTGCCAGCAGTCCCGGACAGGACATGGTGGACTATGGCTACACCTTC. Its translation is CASSPGQDMVDYGYTF.

A remark on this clone: Other DNA sequences in this sample translate to the same CDR3. This chain's CDR3 is CASSYSLNTEAFF. For the CDR3, the DNA is TGTGCCAGCAGTTACTCCTTGAACACTGAAGCTTTCTTT. V gene TRBV6-5 combines with J gene TRBJ1-1; D remains unclear. CDR1 is MNHEY, CDR2 SVGAGI, per germline. Trimming stripped 0 bases from V and 0 bases from J, with 2 bases between. This CDR3 has 13 residues.

This clone was seen a handful of times. The chain is built from TRBV9 and TRBJ2-1, with 10 bases identical to TRBD2. The CDR3 extends over 15 amino acids. Trimming cost V 4 bases and J 4 bases; bases outside gene matches: 5. CDR1 is SGDLS and CDR2 is YYNGEE in the germline V gene. The CDR3 sequence is CASSSGLADYNEQFF. The CDR3 bases are TGTGCCAGCAGCTCCGGACTAGCGGATTACAATGAGCAGTTCTTC.

This clone appeared a single time. This chain links TRBV15 with TRBJ2-5, with 10 bases fitting TRBD2. Germline CDR1 and CDR2: LNHNV and YYDKDF (reference sequence). CDR3 length equals 15 residues. J gave up 13 bases and V 0 bases, and 11 bases lay outside the gene matches. CDR3 residues: CATSREALAGSRAYF. The CDR3 DNA reads as TGTGCCACCAGCAGAGAAGCACTAGCGGGAAGCCGGGCGTACTTC.

V gene TRBV28 combines with J gene TRBJ2-6, with D unclear. Trimming cost V 8 bases and J 0 bases, with 14 bases left between them. There are 16 residues in the CDR3. CDR1 and CDR2 (germline): MDHEN, SYDVKM. CDR3 DNA sequence: TGTGCCAGCTATCGGACGGACCCCTCTGGGGCCAACGTCCTGACTTTC. This gives the protein CASYRTDPSGANVLTF.

The chain joins TRBV12-5 to TRBJ2-3; TRBD2 aligns across 9 bases. Per the germline V gene, CDR1 is LGHNT and CDR2 is FRNRAP. The CDR3 spans 14 residues. V dropped 1 base and J dropped 7; count of bases not matched to a gene: 3. CDR3 sequence (DNA): TGTGCTAGTGGTTTGGGTCTAGCGGGGAATACGCAGTATTTT. Amino acids: CASGLGLAGNTQYF.

The chain combines TRBV15 with TRBJ2-7; 10 bases agree with TRBD2. V was pared by 5 bases and J by 3 bases, with 10 bases of the junction left unmatched. Germline V gene lookup returns CDR1 LNHNV and CDR2 YYDKDF (reference sequence). This CDR3 has 16 residues. CDR3 region: CATSSPMTSGFYEQYF. CDR3 bases: TGTGCCACCAGCTCCCCGATGACTAGCGGGTTCTACGAGCAGTACTTC. Together with reference TRBV15 and TRBJ2-7, the CDR3 gives the full variable domain: DAMVIQNPRYQVTQFGKPVTLSCSQTLNHNVMYWYQQKSSQAPKLLFHYYDKDFNNEADTPDNFQSRRPNTSFCFLDIRSPGLGDTAMYLCATSSPMTSGFYEQYFGPGTRLTVT.

V usage is TRBV25-1 and J usage is TRBJ2-4; D might be TRBD2 (5 bases). The V end was cut by 3 bases, the J end by 0 bases, with 9 bases between. This CDR3 has 15 amino acids. Germline CDR1 is MGHDK and CDR2 is SYGVNS. DNA for the CDR3: TGTGCCAGCAGTGACGCGGGCCTAGCCAAAAACATTCAGTACTTC. As protein: CASSDAGLAKNIQYF.

The chain carries TRBV25-1 and TRBJ2-7, with 8 bases that match TRBD1. There are 13 residues in the CDR3. Germline CDR1 MGHDK, CDR2 SYGVNS. With V trimmed by 6 bases and J by 7 bases, 8 bases remained unmatched. The CDR3 loop reads CASSQDRVGEQYF. As DNA, the CDR3 is TGTGCCAGCAGCCAGGACAGGGTTGGAGAGCAGTACTTC.

This clone has a single count. CDR3 in amino acids: CASSLVTSNTEAFF. CDR3 bases: TGTGCCAGCAGTTTGGTTACATCGAACACTGAAGCTTTCTTT. The V gene is TRBV28, the J gene TRBJ1-1; D remains ambiguous. Trimming took 3 bases from V and 1 from J, leaving 9 bases between them. Germline V gene sequence: CDR1 MDHEN, CDR2 SYDVKM. The CDR3 is 14 amino acids. The variable domain in full, with the rest retrieved from reference TRBV28 and TRBJ1-1, is DVKVTQSSRYLVKRTGEKVFLECVQDMDHENMFWYRQDPGLGLRLIYFSYDVKMKEKGDIPEGYSVSREKKERFSLILESASTNQTSMYLCASSLVTSNTEAFFGQGTRLTVV.

The rearrangement joins TRBV6-6 to TRBJ1-3; D unresolved. This CDR3 spans 12 amino acids. Germline lookup yields CDR1 MNHNY and CDR2 SVGAGI (reference sequence). The CDR3 DNA sequence: TGTGTCGTTAGAAGTCTTATGAACACCATATATTTT. The encoded protein is CVVRSLMNTIYF.